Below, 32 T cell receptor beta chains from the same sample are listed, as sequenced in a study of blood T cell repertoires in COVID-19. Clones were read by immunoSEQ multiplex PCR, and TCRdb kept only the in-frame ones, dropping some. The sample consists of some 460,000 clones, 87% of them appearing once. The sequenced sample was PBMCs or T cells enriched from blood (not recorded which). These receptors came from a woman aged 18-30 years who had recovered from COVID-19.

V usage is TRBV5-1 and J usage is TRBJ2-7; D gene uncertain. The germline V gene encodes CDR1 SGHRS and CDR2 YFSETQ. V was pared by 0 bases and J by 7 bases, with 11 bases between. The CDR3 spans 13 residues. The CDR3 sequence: CASSLGATSEQYF. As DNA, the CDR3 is TGCGCCAGCAGCTTGGGAGCCACCTCGGAGCAGTACTTC.

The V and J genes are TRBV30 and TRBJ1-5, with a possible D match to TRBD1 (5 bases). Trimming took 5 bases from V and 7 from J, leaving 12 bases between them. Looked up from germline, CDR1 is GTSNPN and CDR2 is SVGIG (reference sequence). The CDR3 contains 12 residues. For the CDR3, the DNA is TGTGCCTGGGATGGTCGGGGGCAGCCCCAGCATTTT. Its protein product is CAWDGRGQPQHF. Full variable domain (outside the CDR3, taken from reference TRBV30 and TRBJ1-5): SQTIHQWPATLVQPVGSPLSLECTVEGTSNPNLYWYRQAAGRGLQLLFYSVGIGQISSEVPQNLSASRPQDRQFILSSKKLLLSDSGFYLCAWDGRGQPQHFGDGTRLSIL.

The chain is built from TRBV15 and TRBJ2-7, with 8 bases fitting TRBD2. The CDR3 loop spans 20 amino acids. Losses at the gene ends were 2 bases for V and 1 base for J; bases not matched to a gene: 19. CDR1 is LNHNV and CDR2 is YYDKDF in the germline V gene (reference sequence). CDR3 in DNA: TGTGCCACCAGCAGATCCTACCCGGAAGGGGCGGGGGGCTCTTCCTACGAGCAGTACTTC. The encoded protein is CATSRSYPEGAGGSSYEQYF. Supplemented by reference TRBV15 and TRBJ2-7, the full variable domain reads DAMVIQNPRYQVTQFGKPVTLSCSQTLNHNVMYWYQQKSSQAPKLLFHYYDKDFNNEADTPDNFQSRRPNTSFCFLDIRSPGLGDTAMYLCATSRSYPEGAGGSSYEQYFGPGTRLTVT.

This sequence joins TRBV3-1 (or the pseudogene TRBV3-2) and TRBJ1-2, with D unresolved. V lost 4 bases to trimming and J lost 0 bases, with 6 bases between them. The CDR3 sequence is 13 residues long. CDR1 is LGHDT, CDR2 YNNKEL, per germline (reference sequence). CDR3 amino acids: CASSPSSNYGYTF. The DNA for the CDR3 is TGTGCCAGCAGCCCCTCCTCTAACTATGGCTACACCTTC.

CDR3: CASSLASGGQFRGEQFF. The CDR3, as DNA: TGTGCCAGCTCCTTAGCCTCTGGGGGACAGTTTAGGGGTGAGCAGTTCTTC. The rearrangement joins TRBV7-6 to TRBJ2-1; 7 bases align to TRBD1. The germline CDR1 and CDR2 sequences are SGHVS and FNYEAQ. Trimming cost V 8 bases and J 9 bases; bases outside gene matches: 22. CDR3 length: 17 residues. Combining the CDR3 with reference TRBV7-6 and TRBJ2-1 gives the whole variable domain GAGVSQSPRYKVTKRGQDVALRCDPISGHVSLYWYRQALGQGPEFLTYFNYEAQQDKSGLPNDRFSAERPEGSISTLTIQRTEQRDSAMYRCASSLASGGQFRGEQFFGPGTRLTVL.

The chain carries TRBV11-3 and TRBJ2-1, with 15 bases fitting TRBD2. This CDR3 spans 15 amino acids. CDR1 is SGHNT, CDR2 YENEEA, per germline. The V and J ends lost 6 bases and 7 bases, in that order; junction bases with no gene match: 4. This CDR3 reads CASSSGTSGGNEQFF. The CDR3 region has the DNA TGTGCCAGCAGTTCCGGGACTAGCGGGGGGAATGAGCAGTTCTTC.

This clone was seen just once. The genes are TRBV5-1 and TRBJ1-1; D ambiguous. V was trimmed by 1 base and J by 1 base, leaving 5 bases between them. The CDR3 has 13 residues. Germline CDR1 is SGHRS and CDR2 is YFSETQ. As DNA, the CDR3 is TGCGCCAGCAGCTTGATCCAGAACACTGAAGCTTTCTTT. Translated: CASSLIQNTEAFF.

The CDR3 nucleotides read TGTGCCAGCAGCTTTAGGACAGGGTTTCCAGATACGCAGTATTTT. Encoded protein: CASSFRTGFPDTQYF. The gene calls are TRBV7-2 and TRBJ2-3, with 8 bases identical to TRBD1. Unmatched junction bases numbered 6, after V lost 3 bases and J lost 4 bases. CDR1 and CDR2 (germline): SGHTA, FQGNSA. CDR3 length: 15 amino acids. Complete variable domain (other parts from reference TRBV7-2 and TRBJ2-3): GAGVSQSPSNKVTEKGKDVELRCDPISGHTALYWYRQSLGQGLEFLIYFQGNSAPDKSGLPSDRFSAERTGGSVSTLTIQRTQQEDSAVYLCASSFRTGFPDTQYFGPGTRLTVL.

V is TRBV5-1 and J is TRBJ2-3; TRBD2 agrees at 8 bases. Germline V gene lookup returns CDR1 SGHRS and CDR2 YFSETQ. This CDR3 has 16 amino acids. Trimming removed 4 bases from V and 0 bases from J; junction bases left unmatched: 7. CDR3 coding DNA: TGCGCCAGCAGCCGAAGAGGACTAGCTAGCACAGATACGCAGTATTTT. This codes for CASSRRGLASTDTQYF.

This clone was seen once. The CDR3 is CASSPHPGAGVQETQYF. CDR3 nucleotides: TGTGCCAGCAGCCCTCACCCTGGGGCGGGGGTACAAGAGACCCAGTACTTC. The chain links TRBV4-2 to TRBJ2-5; TRBD2 matches at 7 bases. This CDR3 spans 17 amino acids. The ends lost 4 bases at V and 2 bases at J; junction bases unmatched: 13. In germline, CDR1 is LGHNA, CDR2 YNFKEQ.

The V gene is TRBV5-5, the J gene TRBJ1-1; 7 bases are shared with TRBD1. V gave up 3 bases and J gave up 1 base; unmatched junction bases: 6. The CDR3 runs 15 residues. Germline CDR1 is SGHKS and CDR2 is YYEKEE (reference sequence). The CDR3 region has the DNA TGTGCCAGCAGCTCTACAACAGGGGAGAACACTGAAGCTTTCTTT. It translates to CASSSTTGENTEAFF.

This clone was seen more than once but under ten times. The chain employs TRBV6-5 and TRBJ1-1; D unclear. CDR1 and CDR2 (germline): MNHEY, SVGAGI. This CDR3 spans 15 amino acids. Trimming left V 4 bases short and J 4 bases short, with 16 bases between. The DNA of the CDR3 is TGTGCCAGCAGTTCCGACTTAAACTTGGGCACTGAAGCTTTCTTT. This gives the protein CASSSDLNLGTEAFF.

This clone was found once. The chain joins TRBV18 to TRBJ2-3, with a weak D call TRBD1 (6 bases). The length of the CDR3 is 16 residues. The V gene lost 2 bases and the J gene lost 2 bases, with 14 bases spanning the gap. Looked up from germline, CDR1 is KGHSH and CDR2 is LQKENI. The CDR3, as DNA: TGTGCCAGCTCACCAATTTTAGACAGGTCCACAGATACGCAGTATTTT. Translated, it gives CASSPILDRSTDTQYF.

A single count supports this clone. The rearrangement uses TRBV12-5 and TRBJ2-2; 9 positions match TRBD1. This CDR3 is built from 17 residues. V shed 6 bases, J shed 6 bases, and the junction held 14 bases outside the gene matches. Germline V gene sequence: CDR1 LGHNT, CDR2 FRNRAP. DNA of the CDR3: TGTGCTAGTGGCCCCGGACCTGGACAGGGGATCGCCGGGGAGCTGTTTTTT. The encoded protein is CASGPGPGQGIAGELFF.

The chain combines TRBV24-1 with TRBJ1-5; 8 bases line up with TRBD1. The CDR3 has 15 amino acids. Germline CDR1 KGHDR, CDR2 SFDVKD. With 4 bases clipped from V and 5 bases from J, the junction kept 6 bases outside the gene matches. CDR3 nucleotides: TGTGCCACCAGTGACCATTCGACAGGGGATCAGCCCCAGCATTTT. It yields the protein CATSDHSTGDQPQHF.

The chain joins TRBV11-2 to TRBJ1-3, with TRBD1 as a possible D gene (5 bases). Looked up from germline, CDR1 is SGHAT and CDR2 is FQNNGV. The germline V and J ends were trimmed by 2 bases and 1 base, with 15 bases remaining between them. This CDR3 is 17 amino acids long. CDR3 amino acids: CASSLRWGSASGNTIYF. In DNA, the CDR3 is TGTGCCAGCAGCTTAAGATGGGGCAGCGCTTCTGGAAACACCATATATTTT.

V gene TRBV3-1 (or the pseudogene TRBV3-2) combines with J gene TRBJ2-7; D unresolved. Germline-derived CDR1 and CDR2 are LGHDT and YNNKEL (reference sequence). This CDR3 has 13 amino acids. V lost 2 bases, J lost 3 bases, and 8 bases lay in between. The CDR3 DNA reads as TGTGCCAGCAGCCAAACCGTTAGCTACGAGCAGTACTTC. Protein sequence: CASSQTVSYEQYF.

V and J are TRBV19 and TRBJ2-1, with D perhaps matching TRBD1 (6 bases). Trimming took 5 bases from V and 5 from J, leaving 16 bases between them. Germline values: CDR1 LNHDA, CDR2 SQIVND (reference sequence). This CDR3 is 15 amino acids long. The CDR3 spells CASSFGLDSNNEQFF. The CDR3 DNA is TGTGCCAGTAGTTTCGGACTGGACAGTAACAATGAGCAGTTCTTC.

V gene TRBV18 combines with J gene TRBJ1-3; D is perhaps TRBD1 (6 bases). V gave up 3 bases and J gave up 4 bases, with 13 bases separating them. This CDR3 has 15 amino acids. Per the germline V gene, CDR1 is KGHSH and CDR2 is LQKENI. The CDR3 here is CASSPNRAGGNTIYF. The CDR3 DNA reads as TGTGCCAGCTCACCCAACAGGGCTGGAGGAAACACCATATATTTT.

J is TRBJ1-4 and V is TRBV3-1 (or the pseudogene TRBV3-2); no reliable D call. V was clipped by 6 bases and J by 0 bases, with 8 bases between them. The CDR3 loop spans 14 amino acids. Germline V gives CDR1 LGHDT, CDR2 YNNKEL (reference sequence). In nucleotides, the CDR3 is TGTGCCAGCAGTTCAGAGGCAACTAATGAAAAACTGTTTTTT. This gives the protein CASSSEATNEKLFF.

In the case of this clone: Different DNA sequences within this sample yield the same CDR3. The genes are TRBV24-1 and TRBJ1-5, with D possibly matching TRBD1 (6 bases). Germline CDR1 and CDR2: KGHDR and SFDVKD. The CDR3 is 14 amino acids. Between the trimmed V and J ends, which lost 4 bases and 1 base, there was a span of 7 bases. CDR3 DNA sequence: TGTGCCACCAGTGACAGGGGAAGCAATCAGCCCCAGCATTTT. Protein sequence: CATSDRGSNQPQHF.

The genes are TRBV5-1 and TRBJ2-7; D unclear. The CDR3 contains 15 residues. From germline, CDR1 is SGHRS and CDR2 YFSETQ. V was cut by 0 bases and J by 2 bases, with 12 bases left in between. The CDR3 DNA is TGCGCCAGCAGCTTGGCAGGAACAGACACCTACGAGCAGTACTTC. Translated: CASSLAGTDTYEQYF. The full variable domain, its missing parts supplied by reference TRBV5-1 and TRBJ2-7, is KAGVTQTPRYLIKTRGQQVTLSCSPISGHRSVSWYQQTPGQGLQFLFEYFSETQRNKGNFPGRFSGRQFSNSRSEMNVSTLELGDSALYLCASSLAGTDTYEQYFGPGTRLTVT.

DNA of the CDR3: TGTGCCAGCCAGCAGGTGGCTGGGTCACCCCTCCACTTT. Its translation is CASQQVAGSPLHF. The gene calls are TRBV12-3 or TRBV12-4 and TRBJ1-6; D gene ambiguous. With 8 bases removed from V and 10 bases from J, the gap between germline ends came to 15 bases. The CDR3 is 13 amino acids.

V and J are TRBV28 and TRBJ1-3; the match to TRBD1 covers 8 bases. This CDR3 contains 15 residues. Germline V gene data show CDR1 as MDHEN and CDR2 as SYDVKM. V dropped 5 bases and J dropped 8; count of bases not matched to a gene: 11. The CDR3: CASSTLKDRVDTIYF. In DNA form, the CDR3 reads TGTGCCAGCAGTACTCTAAAGGACAGGGTTGACACCATATATTTT.

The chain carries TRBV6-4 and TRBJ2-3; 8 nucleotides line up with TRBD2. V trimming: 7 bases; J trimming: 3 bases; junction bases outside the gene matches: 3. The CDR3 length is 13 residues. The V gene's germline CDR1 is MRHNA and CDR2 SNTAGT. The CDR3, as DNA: TGTGCCAGCACCCGCGGGAGGACAGATACGCAGTATTTT. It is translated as CASTRGRTDTQYF.

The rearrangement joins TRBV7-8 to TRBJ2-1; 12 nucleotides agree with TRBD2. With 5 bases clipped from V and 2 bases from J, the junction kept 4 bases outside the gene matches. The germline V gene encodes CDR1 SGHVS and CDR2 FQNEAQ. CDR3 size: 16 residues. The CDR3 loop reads CASSRLAGAPYNEQFF. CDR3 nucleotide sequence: TGTGCCAGCAGCCGACTAGCGGGGGCGCCCTACAATGAGCAGTTCTTC.

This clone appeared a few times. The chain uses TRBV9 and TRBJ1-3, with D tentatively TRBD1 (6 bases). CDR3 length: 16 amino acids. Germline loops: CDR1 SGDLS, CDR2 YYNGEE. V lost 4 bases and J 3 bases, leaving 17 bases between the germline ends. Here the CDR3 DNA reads TGTGCCAGCAGCTCAGGGGACCCAGGAGATGGAAACACCATATATTTT. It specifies CASSSGDPGDGNTIYF.

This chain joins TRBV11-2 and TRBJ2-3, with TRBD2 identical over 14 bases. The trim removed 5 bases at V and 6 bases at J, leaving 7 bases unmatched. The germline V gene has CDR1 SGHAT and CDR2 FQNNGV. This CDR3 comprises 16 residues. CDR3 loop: CASSLRLAGGRDTQYF. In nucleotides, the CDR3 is TGTGCCAGCAGCCTCCGACTAGCGGGGGGGAGGGATACGCAGTATTTT.

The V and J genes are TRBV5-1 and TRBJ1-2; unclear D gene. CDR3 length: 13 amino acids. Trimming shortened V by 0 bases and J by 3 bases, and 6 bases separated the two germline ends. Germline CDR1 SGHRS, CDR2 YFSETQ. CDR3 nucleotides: TGCGCCAGCAGCTTGGAGCGACACTATGGCTACACCTTC. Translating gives CASSLERHYGYTF.

The CDR3 DNA reads as TGTGCCAGCAGTTACTGGAATCCCCGGGACCGGGGAGGCTACGAGCAGTACTTC. This gives the protein CASSYWNPRDRGGYEQYF. V usage is TRBV6-2 or TRBV6-3 and J usage is TRBJ2-7, with D tentatively TRBD2 (6 bases). The CDR3 totals 18 residues. Germline loops: CDR1 MNHEY, CDR2 SVGEGT. Trimming pared 1 base from V and 3 bases from J, leaving 22 bases between.

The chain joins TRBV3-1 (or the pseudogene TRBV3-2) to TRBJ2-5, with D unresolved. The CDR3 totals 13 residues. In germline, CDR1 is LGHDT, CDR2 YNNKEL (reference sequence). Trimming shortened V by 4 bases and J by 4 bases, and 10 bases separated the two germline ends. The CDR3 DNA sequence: TGTGCCAGCAGCCCTGTAAGCACAGAGACCCAGTACTTC. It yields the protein CASSPVSTETQYF.

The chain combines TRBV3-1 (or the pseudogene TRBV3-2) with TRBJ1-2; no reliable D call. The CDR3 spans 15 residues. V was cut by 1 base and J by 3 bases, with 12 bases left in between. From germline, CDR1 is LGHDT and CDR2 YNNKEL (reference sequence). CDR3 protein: CASSQGAGSYYGYTF. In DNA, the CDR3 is TGTGCCAGCAGCCAAGGTGCGGGGTCTTACTATGGCTACACCTTC.